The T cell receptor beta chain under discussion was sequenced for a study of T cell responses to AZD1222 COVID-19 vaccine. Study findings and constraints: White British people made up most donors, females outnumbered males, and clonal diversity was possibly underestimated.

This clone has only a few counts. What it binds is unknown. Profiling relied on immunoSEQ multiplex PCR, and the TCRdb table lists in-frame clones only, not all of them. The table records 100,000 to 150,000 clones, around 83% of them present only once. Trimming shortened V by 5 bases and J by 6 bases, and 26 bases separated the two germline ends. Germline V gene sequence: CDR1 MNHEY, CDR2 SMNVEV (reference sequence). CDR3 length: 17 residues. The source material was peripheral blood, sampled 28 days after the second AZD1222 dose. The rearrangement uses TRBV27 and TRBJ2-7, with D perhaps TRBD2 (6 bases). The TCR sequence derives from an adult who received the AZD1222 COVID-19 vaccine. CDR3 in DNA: TGTGCCAGCAGTGTTCGGACTACCGGGGTAACCAGCCCCGAGCAGTACTTC. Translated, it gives CASSVRTTGVTSPEQYF.